This T cell receptor beta chain was found in a study of T cell responses to AZD1222 COVID-19 vaccine. General study findings and limits: The sample set comprised mostly white British donors with more females, and clonal diversity was possibly underestimated. Repertoire collection took place solely once the T cell response had peaked.

TCRdb's copy holds only in-frame clones and misses some; the assay was immunoSEQ multiplex PCR. The table shows fewer than 150,000 clones, with about 90% occurring only once. Comment on this clone: Its antigen is as yet unknown.

Germline V gives CDR1 LNHDA, CDR2 SQIVND (reference sequence). V was clipped by 3 bases and J by 2 bases, with 15 bases between them. The CDR3 is 16 residues long. The chain carries TRBV19 and TRBJ2-3, with D possibly TRBD1 on 6 matching bases. This specimen was peripheral blood, taken on day 0 of AZD1222 vaccination. The TCR was taken from an adult in good health. The CDR3 region is CASSIRGTGFTDTQYF. Written as DNA, the CDR3 is TGTGCCAGTAGTATCCGGGGAACAGGGTTCACAGATACGCAGTATTTT.